The 30 T cell receptor beta chains listed next were all sequenced from one sample in a study of blood T cell repertoires in COVID-19. The protocol was immunoSEQ multiplex PCR, while the TCRdb copy is restricted to in-frame clones and leaves out a portion. The sample records roughly 76,000 clones, 70% to 80% being singletons. The sample was peripheral blood. These receptors were obtained from a man between 70 and 80 years old with acute or convalescent COVID-19.

The V and J genes are TRBV28 and TRBJ2-7; possible D gene TRBD1, 5 bases. Germline assignment: CDR1 MDHEN and CDR2 SYDVKM. The CDR3 runs to 11 residues. V was clipped by 2 bases and J by 8 bases, with 7 bases between them. CDR3 amino acids: CASSLRGKQYF. The CDR3 coding sequence is TGTGCCAGCAGTTTAAGGGGAAAGCAGTACTTC.

The V and J genes are TRBV28 and TRBJ2-7; D may be TRBD1 (5 bases). Deletions cut 3 bases from V and 6 bases from J, with 9 bases between. This CDR3 region has 12 residues. From germline, CDR1 is MDHEN and CDR2 SYDVKM. The CDR3 DNA sequence: TGTGCCAGCAGTTTTGGCAGGGTCGAGCAGTACTTC. Protein product: CASSFGRVEQYF.

This clone was counted between two and nine times. The V and J genes are TRBV11-2 and TRBJ2-7, with no clear D. This CDR3 has 14 residues. CDR1 SGHAT and CDR2 FQNNGV come from the germline V gene. Deletions cut 7 bases from V and 0 bases from J, with 13 bases between. This chain's CDR3 is CASTSGPLSYEQYF. The DNA of the CDR3 is TGTGCCAGCACCTCAGGCCCACTCTCCTACGAGCAGTACTTC.

The chain carries TRBV7-2 and TRBJ2-7; D might be TRBD1 (6 bases). V lost 2 bases, J lost 0 bases, and 11 bases lay in between. The CDR3 length is 15 residues. CDR1 is SGHTA, CDR2 FQGNSA, per germline. In DNA form, the CDR3 reads TGTGCCAGCAGCTTACAGGGGACCGTCTCCTACGAGCAGTACTTC. The encoded protein is CASSLQGTVSYEQYF.

The gene calls are TRBV5-1 and TRBJ2-5; D is perhaps TRBD1 (6 bases). Germline V CDR1 and CDR2: SGHRS, YFSETQ. Between the trimmed V and J ends, which lost 2 bases and 5 bases, there was a span of 13 bases. The CDR3 loop spans 14 amino acids. CDR3 DNA: TGCGCCAGCAGCTTTACCACAGGGTTTGAGACCCAGTACTTC. As protein: CASSFTTGFETQYF.

This clone has a single count. This chain joins TRBV7-8 and TRBJ1-3; TRBD1 agrees at 7 bases. Germline-derived CDR1 and CDR2 are SGHVS and FQNEAQ. The ends lost 4 bases at V and 3 bases at J; junction bases unmatched: 6. This CDR3 comprises 15 residues. The CDR3 is CASSSGQAGGNTIYF. The CDR3 bases are TGTGCCAGCAGCTCAGGACAGGCAGGTGGAAACACCATATATTTT. The entire variable domain, with the rest obtained from reference TRBV7-8 and TRBJ1-3, is as follows: GAGVSQSPRYKVAKRGQDVALRCDPISGHVSLFWYQQALGQGPEFLTYFQNEAQLDKSGLPSDRFFAERPEGSVSTLKIQRTQQEDSAVYLCASSSGQAGGNTIYFGEGSWLTVV.

This clone showed up just a few times. Here the CDR3 DNA reads TGTGCCAGCAGCGCAACCACGACAGCTAACTATGGCTACACCTTC. Residues: CASSATTTANYGYTF. This chain links TRBV9 with TRBJ1-2; tentative D call: TRBD1 (5 bases). CDR3 length: 15 amino acids. V lost 3 bases, J lost 0 bases, and 12 bases lay in between. The germline gives CDR1 SGDLS, CDR2 YYNGEE.

Here the CDR3 reads CASSWAAADTQYF. Written as DNA, the CDR3 is TGTGCCAGCAGTTGGGCTGCCGCAGATACGCAGTATTTT. The rearrangement uses TRBV28 and TRBJ2-3; D not certain. V was clipped by 4 bases and J by 4 bases, with 9 bases between them. Germline lookup yields CDR1 MDHEN and CDR2 SYDVKM. There are 13 residues in the CDR3.

This rearrangement joins TRBV25-1 to TRBJ2-2, with D maybe TRBD2 (5 bases). This CDR3 region has 15 residues. Trimming shortened V by 6 bases and J by 7 bases, and 18 bases separated the two germline ends. CDR1 MGHDK and CDR2 SYGVNS come from the germline V gene. The CDR3 region has the DNA TGTGCCAGCAGCTCGGTTTTGAGGGAACACGGGGAGCTGTTTTTT. It is translated as CASSSVLREHGELFF.

V gene TRBV16 combines with J gene TRBJ2-1; D is undetermined. Germline CDR1 reads KGHSY; CDR2 reads FQNENV. V shed 1 base and J shed 2 bases, with 12 bases lying between them. The CDR3 has 16 residues. In DNA, the CDR3 is TGTGCCAGCAGCCAATTGGTACTCCCGCCCTACAATGAGCAGTTCTTC. Protein sequence: CASSQLVLPPYNEQFF. Variable domain in full (rest from reference TRBV16 and TRBJ2-1): GEEVAQTPKHLVRGEGQKAKLYCAPIKGHSYVFWYQQVLKNEFKFLISFQNENVFDETGMPKERFSAKCLPNSPCSLEIQATKLEDSAVYFCASSQLVLPPYNEQFFGPGTRLTVL.

The rearrangement joins TRBV11-2 to TRBJ2-5, with 7 bases lining up with TRBD2. This CDR3 comprises 13 residues. Germline V gene data show CDR1 as SGHAT and CDR2 as FQNNGV. The ends lost 8 bases at V and 2 bases at J; junction bases unmatched: 5. Written as DNA, the CDR3 is TGTGCCAGCGGTCTAGCGGTACAAGAGACCCAGTACTTC. Translated, it gives CASGLAVQETQYF.

In its sample, this clone was seen once. The chain uses TRBV18 and TRBJ1-1, with TRBD1 as a possible D gene (6 bases). The germline gives CDR1 KGHSH, CDR2 LQKENI. The CDR3 sequence is 14 residues long. The V and J ends lost 5 bases and 4 bases respectively, with 14 bases between them. The CDR3 loop is CASSSQAGVTEAFF. CDR3 in DNA: TGTGCCAGCTCATCTCAAGCAGGGGTCACTGAAGCTTTCTTT.

The chain carries TRBV7-9 and TRBJ1-5; no firm D call. Trimming took off 3 bases at V and 2 bases at J, with 14 bases between the two ends. The CDR3 totals 16 residues. Per the germline V gene, CDR1 is SEHNR and CDR2 is FQNEAQ (reference sequence). The DNA for the CDR3 is TGTGCCAGCAGCTTCGGTCACCTTTCGGGCAATCAGCCCCAGCATTTT. This encodes CASSFGHLSGNQPQHF.

The CDR3: CASLKQAGNNNEQFF. CDR3 sequence (DNA): TGTGCCAGCCTCAAGCAGGCGGGAAACAACAATGAGCAGTTCTTC. This chain joins TRBV28 and TRBJ2-1; possible D gene TRBD2, 6 bases. The CDR3 runs 15 residues. Trimming removed 8 bases from V and 5 bases from J, with 19 bases in between. CDR1 and CDR2 from the germline V gene are MDHEN and SYDVKM.

V is TRBV27 and J is TRBJ2-1; weak D call: TRBD1 (5 bases). V lost 5 bases and J 0 bases, leaving 11 bases between the germline ends. Looked up from germline, CDR1 is MNHEY and CDR2 is SMNVEV (reference sequence). CDR3 length equals 15 residues. CDR3: CASSRTLYSYNEQFF. In DNA form, the CDR3 reads TGTGCCAGCAGTCGGACACTCTACTCCTACAATGAGCAGTTCTTC.

The chain employs TRBV4-1 and TRBJ1-1; the match to TRBD1 covers 9 bases. Unmatched junction bases numbered 3, after V lost 3 bases and J lost 1 base. Germline assignment: CDR1 MGHRA and CDR2 YSYEKL. The CDR3 runs 15 residues. The CDR3, as DNA: TGCGCCAGCAGCCACACACAGGGGGCGAACACTGAAGCTTTCTTT. Amino acid sequence: CASSHTQGANTEAFF.

This chain joins TRBV27 and TRBJ2-7; no reliable D call. The CDR3 consists of 14 residues. The V gene lost 0 bases and the J gene lost 0 bases, with 6 bases spanning the gap. Germline V gives CDR1 MNHEY, CDR2 SMNVEV (reference sequence). The CDR3, as DNA: TGTGCCAGCAGTTTATCGAGGAGCTCCTACGAGCAGTACTTC. Translation: CASSLSRSSYEQYF.

The chain is built from TRBV5-1 and TRBJ2-7, with a tentative D call TRBD2 (7 bases). V lost 2 bases to trimming and J lost 2 bases, with 20 bases between them. CDR3 length: 17 amino acids. In germline, CDR1 is SGHRS, CDR2 YFSETQ. The CDR3, as DNA: TGCGCCAGCAGCTTAATACCAGGGAGGGGACAACCCTACGAGCAGTACTTC. It translates to CASSLIPGRGQPYEQYF.

This clone was detected only a few times. The gene calls are TRBV7-2 and TRBJ2-1; 10 bases line up with TRBD1. Trimming at V came to 5 bases and at J to 8 bases, leaving 6 bases not matched to a gene. The germline CDR1 and CDR2 sequences are SGHTA and FQGNSA. The CDR3 covers 14 residues. The CDR3 bases are TGTGCCAGCAGCCCGGGACAGGGGTCGGATGAGCAGTTCTTC. Translation gives CASSPGQGSDEQFF. Looking up the rest from reference TRBV7-2 and TRBJ2-1 gives the full variable domain: GAGVSQSPSNKVTEKGKDVELRCDPISGHTALYWYRQSLGQGLEFLIYFQGNSAPDKSGLPSDRFSAERTGGSVSTLTIQRTQQEDSAVYLCASSPGQGSDEQFFGPGTRLTVL.

The chain joins TRBV27 to TRBJ1-2, with unresolved D. The CDR3 spans 13 residues. Germline V gene sequence: CDR1 MNHEY, CDR2 SMNVEV (reference sequence). Trimming removed 7 bases at V and 4 bases at J, with 13 bases between. The CDR3 DNA reads TGTGCCAGCACCTCGTCGGGGTCCTATGGCTACACCTTC. Protein product: CASTSSGSYGYTF.

The CDR3 is CASSSGISYEQYF. The CDR3 bases are TGTGCCAGCAGCTCAGGTATCTCCTACGAGCAGTACTTC. This chain links TRBV7-9 with TRBJ2-7; D gene ambiguous. The V gene lost 4 bases and the J gene lost 0 bases, with 7 bases spanning the gap. CDR3 length: 13 residues. Germline assignment: CDR1 SEHNR and CDR2 FQNEAQ (reference sequence).

The rearrangement uses TRBV27 and TRBJ2-7, with TRBD2 matching over 10 bases. This CDR3 has 17 amino acids. J gave up 0 bases and V 5 bases, and 10 bases lay outside the gene matches. Germline lookup yields CDR1 MNHEY and CDR2 SMNVEV (reference sequence). The chain's CDR3 is CASSVRAGGRLSYEQYF. CDR3 nucleotides: TGTGCCAGCAGTGTCCGAGCGGGAGGGCGCCTCTCCTACGAGCAGTACTTC.

This clone is a singleton in its sample. The chain combines TRBV19 with TRBJ1-2; D possibly corresponds to TRBD1 (6 bases). V was pared by 5 bases and J by 4 bases, with 11 bases between. This CDR3 is 13 amino acids long. Germline CDR1 reads LNHDA; CDR2 reads SQIVND (reference sequence). The CDR3 spells CASSVQGSYGYTF. CDR3 coding DNA: TGTGCCAGTAGTGTACAGGGCTCCTATGGCTACACCTTC.

V and J are TRBV6-4 and TRBJ2-3; D gene uncertain. Germline V gene data show CDR1 as MRHNA and CDR2 as SNTAGT. V was shortened by 4 bases and J by 4 bases, with 9 bases between the two germline ends. The CDR3 is made up of 13 amino acids. This CDR3 reads CASSVELADTQYF. The CDR3 coding sequence is TGTGCCAGCAGTGTGGAGTTGGCAGATACGCAGTATTTT.

V usage is TRBV15 and J usage is TRBJ1-1; no firm D call. The CDR3 is made up of 14 amino acids. Germline V lookup: CDR1 LNHNV, CDR2 YYDKDF (reference sequence). V was trimmed by 0 bases and J by 1 base, leaving 6 bases between them. This CDR3 reads CATSRERENTEAFF. Here the CDR3 DNA reads TGTGCCACCAGCAGAGAGAGGGAGAACACTGAAGCTTTCTTT.

The chain joins TRBV19 to TRBJ2-7; the D gene is possibly TRBD2 (6 bases). The V gene's germline CDR1 is LNHDA and CDR2 SQIVND (reference sequence). CDR3 length: 16 amino acids. Trimming removed 3 bases from V and 0 bases from J, with 15 bases in between. In nucleotides, the CDR3 is TGTGCCAGTAGTATTTCGGCCGGAGGGGCCTCCTACGAGCAGTACTTC. Encoded protein: CASSISAGGASYEQYF.

DNA of the CDR3: TGTGCCAGCAGTGACCAAATCGGGTATGGCTACACCTTC. Translated, it gives CASSDQIGYGYTF. The chain combines TRBV25-1 with TRBJ1-2; D remains unclear. The CDR3 length is 13 residues. Germline lookup yields CDR1 MGHDK and CDR2 SYGVNS. V was shortened by 3 bases and J by 5 bases, with 10 bases between the two germline ends.

The rearrangement links TRBV5-1 to TRBJ1-5, with D possibly TRBD1 on 6 matching bases. Germline V gene lookup returns CDR1 SGHRS and CDR2 YFSETQ. Trimming removed 4 bases at V and 3 bases at J, with 14 bases between. The CDR3 is made up of 15 amino acids. The CDR3 here is CASSVAAGDNQPQHF. CDR3 sequence (DNA): TGCGCCAGCAGCGTGGCGGCAGGGGACAATCAGCCCCAGCATTTT.

This clone occurred a few times. The CDR3 region is CASSLTTALVPEAFF. The CDR3 DNA reads TGTGCCAGCAGTTTAACCACAGCCCTTGTCCCTGAAGCTTTCTTT. V usage is TRBV27 and J usage is TRBJ1-1; D unresolved. This CDR3 is 15 amino acids long. The germline V gene encodes CDR1 MNHEY and CDR2 SMNVEV (reference sequence). V was trimmed by 2 bases and J by 6 bases, leaving 16 bases between them.

This CDR3 reads CASSSLGDRSSPLHF. Here the CDR3 DNA reads TGTGCCAGCAGCTCCTTGGGGGACAGGTCTTCACCCCTCCACTTT. The genes are TRBV7-2 and TRBJ1-6, with TRBD1 matching over 8 bases. The CDR3 runs 15 residues. The germline V gene has CDR1 SGHTA and CDR2 FQGNSA. V was pared by 4 bases and J by 9 bases, with 8 bases of the junction left unmatched.